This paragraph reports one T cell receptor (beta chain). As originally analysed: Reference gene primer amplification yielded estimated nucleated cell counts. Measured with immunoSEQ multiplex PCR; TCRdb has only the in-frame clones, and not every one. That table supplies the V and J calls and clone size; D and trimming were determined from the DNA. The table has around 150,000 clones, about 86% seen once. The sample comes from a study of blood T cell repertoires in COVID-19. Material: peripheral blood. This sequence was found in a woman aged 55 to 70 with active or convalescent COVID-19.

CDR3 sequence reads: CASSFRGNYGYTF. The CDR3 DNA sequence: TGTGCCAGCAGTTTCCGAGGTAACTATGGCTACACCTTC. The chain has TRBV28 and TRBJ1-2; D remains ambiguous. V was trimmed by 3 bases and J by 1 base, leaving 6 bases between them. The CDR3 covers 13 residues. The germline CDR1 and CDR2 sequences are MDHEN and SYDVKM.